This T cell receptor (beta chain) derives from a study of vaccination and CD4 T cells after COVID-19. This CDR3 comprises 13 residues. Germline values: CDR1 DFQATT, CDR2 SNEGSKA (reference sequence). Unmatched junction bases numbered 4, after V lost 2 bases and J lost 5 bases. Time point defined: late sampling 161 to 241 days after vaccination in a few convalescent patients. Treatment specified: approximately 9-day PBMC culture with coronavirus spike peptide pools or control peptides (ViraFEST assay). About this clonotype itself: As yet, its antigen is unknown.

Oncomine TCR Beta short-read sequencing was applied to DNA from cultured CD4+ T cells. TCRdb recomputed calls from the PCR reads with MiXCR, one row per CDR3 protein. The sample shows 25,000 to 30,000 distinct CDR3 sequences, roughly two fifths of them seen only once. This TCR was sampled from a human donor who had recovered from COVID-19. The J gene is TRBJ1-1, the V gene TRBV20-1; TRBD1 matches at 8 bases. The sample here was CD4+ T cells from blood, cultured in vitro, taken about 7 months after SARS-CoV-2 vaccination. The CDR3 DNA is TGCAGTGCTAGACAGGGGGCGCAGACTGAAGCTTTCTTT. Protein sequence: CSARQGAQTEAFF.